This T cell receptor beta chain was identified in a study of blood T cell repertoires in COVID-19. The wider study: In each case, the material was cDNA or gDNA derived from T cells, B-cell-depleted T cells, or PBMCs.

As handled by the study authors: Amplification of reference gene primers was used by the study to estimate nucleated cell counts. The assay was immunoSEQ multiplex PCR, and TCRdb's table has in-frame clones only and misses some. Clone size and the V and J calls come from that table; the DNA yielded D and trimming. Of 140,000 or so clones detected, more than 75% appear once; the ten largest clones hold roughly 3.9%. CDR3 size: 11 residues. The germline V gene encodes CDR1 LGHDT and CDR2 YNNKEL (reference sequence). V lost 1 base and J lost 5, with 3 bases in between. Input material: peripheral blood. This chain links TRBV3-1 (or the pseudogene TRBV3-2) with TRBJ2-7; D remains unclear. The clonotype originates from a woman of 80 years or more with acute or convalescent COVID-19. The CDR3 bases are TGTGCCAGCAGCCAAGTTAACGAGCAGTACTTC. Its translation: CASSQVNEQYF.